This T cell receptor (beta chain) was sequenced in a study of CD8+CD57+ T cells in acquired aplastic anemia. Study in general: Yields of DNA that came from sorted CD4+ and CD8+ cells averaged around 3 ug. Mean read depth for CD4+ cells from healthy donors was some 11 million.

Between the trimmed V and J ends, which lost 4 bases and 11 bases, there was a span of 14 bases. Per germline, CDR1 MDHEN and CDR2 SYDVKM. This CDR3 has 12 residues. The use of genomic DNA as template underpinned the TCR beta VDJ and CDR3 profiling. TCRdb reanalysed the reads using MiXCR and keeps one entry per CDR3 protein. The sample has some 150,000 distinct CDR3 sequences, 40% to 45% seen once. Study-wide points: Approximately 28 CD8+ CDR3 sequences were shared between patients and controls.

Of note for this clonotype: Its target is not known.

This TCR came from a human donor in good health, serving as a control. Sequenced input: sorted CD4+, CD8+, or CD8+CD57+ T cells (not recorded which) from PBMCs. The chain joins TRBV28 to TRBJ1-2, with D possibly matching TRBD1 (5 bases). CDR3 DNA sequence: TGTGCCAGCAGTTCCTCCGACAGAAAGTACACCTTC. It codes for CASSSSDRKYTF.